Reported below is one T cell receptor (beta chain). Its target is unknown. The data derive from a study of OX40 agonist ivuxolimab in advanced cancers. CDR1 and CDR2 (germline): SEHNR, FQNEAQ (reference sequence). The CDR3 contains 16 residues. The ends were cut back, 4 bases at V and 1 base at J, with 14 bases in the middle. Produced via immunoSEQ multiplex PCR; TCRdb's table is partial and in-frame only. This table has more than 85,000 clones, around nine tenths appearing once. The study, taken as a whole, reports: Compared with CD4+, CD8+ T cells on average had more expanded clones. Expanded peripheral T-cell antigen specificity went undetermined.

This specimen was CD4+ or CD8+ T cells sorted from blood, taken in a trial of the OX40 agonist ivuxolimab. The chain has TRBV7-9 and TRBJ2-1; D might be TRBD2 (5 bases). The sequence was obtained from an adult with an advanced solid tumor such as melanoma, head and neck, liver or kidney cancer. The CDR3, as DNA: TGTGCCAGCAGCTCCTCACTAGAGGGATCCTACAATGAGCAGTTCTTC. Residues: CASSSSLEGSYNEQFF.